This T cell receptor (beta chain) is drawn from a study of OX40 agonist ivuxolimab in advanced cancers. Study-wide points: Determination of antigen specificity was not performed for the expanded peripheral T cells. People who partly responded at 0.1-3.0 mg/kg had some of the least clonal expansion seen.

On this clone: What it binds is not known.

The germline CDR1 and CDR2 sequences are LNHDA and SQIVND (reference sequence). The CDR3 is 16 residues long. Germline trimming cut 3 bases from V and 3 bases from J; bases unmatched to any gene: 7. Individuals having autoimmune disease history or systemic immunosuppression were not enrolled. Produced via immunoSEQ multiplex PCR; TCRdb's table is partial and in-frame only. Of tens of thousands of clones detected, around four fifths appear once; the ten largest clones hold around 1.5%. This rearrangement joins TRBV19 to TRBJ1-4; 7 bases are shared with TRBD1. The material was CD4+ or CD8+ T cells sorted from blood, obtained in a trial of the OX40 agonist ivuxolimab. The clonotype was recovered from an adult with an advanced solid tumor such as melanoma, head and neck, liver or kidney cancer. CDR3 in amino acids: CASSMGRGRPNEKLFF. The CDR3 coding sequence is TGTGCCAGTAGTATGGGGAGGGGGCGGCCTAATGAAAAACTGTTTTTT.